Presented here are 29 T cell receptor beta chains from one specimen sequenced in a study of tumor-infiltrating lymphocytes in primary liver carcinoma. TCR beta cDNA was prepared out of roughly 520 ng total RNA by means of a constant-region primer. Three rounds of nested multiplex PCR with slightly modified ARM-PCR produced TCR beta libraries. Each of the first two PCR rounds ran approximately 10 cycles with TRBV1-TRBV30 forward and C-beta reverse primers. TCRdb used MiXCR to reprocess the multiplex PCR reads, holding one entry per CDR3 protein. The table has under 200,000 distinct CDR3 sequences, 85% seen once; the top ten hold 15% to 20%. Joint extraction of RNA and DNA used roughly 18-34 mg of bulk tissue that was unsorted. The material sequenced was tumor tissue from primary liver carcinoma. These receptors originate from a man in his forties with primary liver carcinoma and hepatitis B virus infection.

Concerning this clonotype: The CDR3 carries no conserved terminal phenylalanine or tryptophan, so it likely arises from a read error. The limits of the CDR3 on the DNA are not certain, so only TCRdb's listed CDR3 is given. The chain combines TRBV11-1 with TRBJ2-2. The CDR3 adds up to 13 amino acids, both ends counted. Germline V gene lookup returns CDR1 SGHAT and CDR2 FQDESV (reference sequence). The chain's CDR3 is CASSFWDTGEQFY.

Concerning this clonotype: At one end, the junction sequence differs from germline, possibly due to a read error. This chain joins TRBV5-1 and TRBJ2-3; D not resolved. This CDR3 is built from 16 residues. Germline values: CDR1 SGHRS, CDR2 YFSETQ. The CDR3 region has the DNA TGCGCCAGCAGCTTGGACACAGCTCGGAGCACAGATACGCACTATTTT. Amino acid sequence: CASSLDTARSTDTHYF.

This clonotype occurred a few times. An end of the junction does not agree with germline; a read error may underlie this. This sequence joins TRBV5-4 and TRBJ2-3; TRBD2 is a possible D gene (5 bases). Germline V lookup: CDR1 SGHNT, CDR2 YYREEE (reference sequence). The CDR3 has 15 residues. Here the CDR3 reads CTSSSEVDGGDTQYF. As DNA, the CDR3 is TGTACCAGCAGTTCGGAAGTTGACGGAGGAGATACGCAGTATTTT.

As for this clonotype: The CDR3 does not close with the conserved phenylalanine or tryptophan, likely indicating a read error. The V and J genes are TRBV6-1 and TRBJ2-2; D is possibly TRBD2 (6 bases). This CDR3 region has 16 residues. The germline gives CDR1 MNHNS, CDR2 SASEGT. Here the CDR3 reads CAGSGVPTSLPGELFL. The CDR3 DNA follows: TGTGCCGGCAGTGGAGTCCCCACTAGCTTACCCGGGGAGCTGTTTTTA.

Regarding this clonotype: One end of the junction varies from germline; a read error may be responsible. The chain employs TRBV7-8 and TRBJ2-5, with D hard to call. The CDR3 consists of 14 residues. CDR1 is SGHVS and CDR2 is FQNEAQ in the germline V gene. The CDR3 is CASCLYPLGETQYF. CDR3 sequence (DNA): TGTGCCAGCTGCTTATACCCCTTGGGCGAGACCCAGTACTTC.

Details on this clonotype: An end of the junction does not agree with germline; a read error may underlie this. The V gene is TRBV7-9, the J gene TRBJ2-3; D might be TRBD1 (5 bases). The germline V gene has CDR1 SEHNR and CDR2 FQNEAQ (reference sequence). The CDR3 runs 15 residues. The chain's CDR3 is CVSSFGADSTDTQYF. The CDR3, as DNA: TGTGTCAGCAGCTTTGGGGCAGATAGCACAGATACGCAGTATTTT.

For this clonotype: One junction end disagrees with the germline gene, perhaps due to a read error. This CDR3 reads CVSIDWDDQPQHF. In nucleotides, the CDR3 is TGTGTCAGCATCGATTGGGACGATCAGCCCCAGCATTTT. The J gene is TRBJ1-5, the V gene TRBV6-1; D possibly corresponds to TRBD1 (5 bases). The CDR3 loop spans 13 amino acids. CDR1 and CDR2 from the germline V gene are MNHNS and SASEGT.

This clonotype appeared once. A read error may account for a junction end that differs from germline. V and J are TRBV29-1 and TRBJ1-4, with D unresolved. CDR3 size: 12 residues. The V gene's germline CDR1 is SQVTM and CDR2 ANQGSEA. CDR3 residues: CNAQSDLGKLFF. Here the CDR3 DNA reads TGCAACGCTCAGTCCGATCTTGGAAAACTTTTCTTT.

Notes on this clonotype: Given the absence of the conserved phenylalanine or tryptophan at the CDR3 end, a read error is likely. The chain joins TRBV6-2 or TRBV6-3 to TRBJ2-3; no clear D gene. Germline CDR1 is MNHEY and CDR2 is SVGEGT. This CDR3 comprises 12 residues. The CDR3 region is CASRPSADMQYL. CDR3 coding DNA: TGTGCCAGTAGGCCCTCTGCGGATATGCAGTATCTT.

As regards this clonotype: A read error is possible here, since a much larger clone lies one base away. The chain couples TRBV28 to TRBJ1-1; no reliable D call. This CDR3 spans 14 amino acids. CDR1 is MDHEN, CDR2 SYDVKM, per germline. V dropped 1 base and J dropped 2 bases, with 8 bases sitting between them. CDR3 amino acids: CASSLFAGNTEAFF. The CDR3 nucleotides are TGTGCCAGCAGTTTATTCGCGGGTAACACTGAAGCTTTCTTT. Together with reference TRBV28 and TRBJ1-1, the CDR3 gives the full variable domain: DVKVTQSSRYLVKRTGEKVFLECVQDMDHENMFWYRQDPGLGLRLIYFSYDVKMKEKGDIPEGYSVSREKKERFSLILESASTNQTSMYLCASSLFAGNTEAFFGQGTRLTVV.

This clonotype was seen once. A read error is possible here, since a much larger clone lies one base away. J is TRBJ1-2 and V is TRBV5-1; 9 bases are shared with TRBD1. Germline V lookup: CDR1 SGHRS, CDR2 YFSETQ. Germline trimming cut 5 bases from V and 8 bases from J; bases unmatched to any gene: 7. This CDR3 comprises 13 residues. This chain's CDR3 is CASRTGTGYGYTF. The CDR3 nucleotides read TGCGCCAGCAGGACAGGGACAGGGTACGGCTACACCTTC.

In regard to this clonotype: A junction end diverges from the germline sequence, so it may reflect a read error. For the CDR3, the DNA is TGTGCCAGCAGCCTGAAGGGAGGGACTACAGTTACCCTCAAGCAATACTTC. It yields the protein CASSLKGGTTVTLKQYF. The chain employs TRBV7-8 and TRBJ2-7; 7 bases match TRBD2. The CDR3 is 17 residues long. Germline V lookup: CDR1 SGHVS, CDR2 FQNEAQ.

The CDR3 nucleotides are TGCAGCGTTCGGGACCATGCAAAGAAAGAGCAGTTCTTC. Translating it yields CSVRDHAKKEQFF. The chain joins TRBV29-1 to TRBJ2-1; D could derive from TRBD1 or TRBD2 (5 bases each). The CDR3 length is 13 residues. Germline CDR1 SQVTM, CDR2 ANQGSEA. V was pared by 5 bases and J by 10 bases, with 18 bases between.

The V call is TRBV28, the J call TRBJ1-5; D call uncertain. The CDR3 covers 14 residues. Germline V gene data show CDR1 as MDHEN and CDR2 as SYDVKM. The CDR3 sequence is CVSSSPASNQPQHF. As DNA, the CDR3 is TGTGTCAGTAGTTCCCCGGCCAGCAATCAGCCCCAGCATTTT.

This clonotype was observed once. One end of the junction does not line up with germline, which may come from a read error. This rearrangement joins TRBV11-2 to TRBJ2-7, with no clear D. The germline CDR1 and CDR2 sequences are SGHAT and FQNNGV. The CDR3 sequence is 16 residues long. For the CDR3, the DNA is TGTGCCAGCAGCCCGGTCATGGTGATGGGGTCCTGCGAGCAGTACTTC. Its protein product is CASSPVMVMGSCEQYF.

With regard to this clonotype: One end of the junction is discordant with germline, which a read error may explain. The CDR3 region is CSSSPQASNEKLLF. CDR3 nucleotides: TGTTCCAGCAGCCCACAGGCGTCTAATGAAAAACTGTTATTT. The J gene is TRBJ1-4, the V gene TRBV7-9; tentatively, D is TRBD1 (5 bases). This CDR3 region has 14 residues. The germline gives CDR1 SEHNR, CDR2 FQNEAQ (reference sequence). Using reference TRBV7-9 and TRBJ1-4 for the parts outside the CDR3, the full variable domain is DTGVSQNPRHKITKRGQNVTFRCDPISEHNRLYWYRQTLGQGPEFLTYFQNEAQLEKSRLLSDRFSAERPKGSFSTLEIQRTEQGDSAMYLCSSSPQASNEKLLFGSGTQLSVL.

Regarding this clonotype: A read error may produce the germline difference seen at one junction end. V and J are TRBV4-2 and TRBJ2-7; D gene ambiguous. CDR3 length equals 12 residues. The germline V gene has CDR1 LGHNA and CDR2 YNFKEQ. Written as DNA, the CDR3 is TGTGCCAACAGCCAAGAGGCCCTTGAGCAGTACTTC. It encodes CANSQEALEQYF.

Only one count was recorded for this clonotype. An end of the junction differs from the germline gene, which may be a read error. CDR3 nucleotides: TGCGCCATCAGCCAAGCGACTAGCGGGCTCAGCTCCTACAATGAGCATTTCTTC. It is translated as CAISQATSGLSSYNEHFF. The rearrangement links TRBV4-2 to TRBJ2-1, with 10 positions matching TRBD2. Germline CDR1 and CDR2: LGHNA and YNFKEQ. The CDR3 totals 18 residues.

This chain connects TRBV29-1 to TRBJ2-3, with D hard to call. This CDR3 is 14 amino acids long. Trimming removed 5 bases from V and 4 bases from J, with 16 bases in between. Germline V lookup: CDR1 SQVTM, CDR2 ANQGSEA. The CDR3 sequence: CSVSSPSEADTQYF. In DNA form, the CDR3 reads TGCAGCGTTTCATCCCCGTCCGAGGCAGATACGCAGTATTTT.

The count of this clonotype is one. At one end the junction does not follow the germline gene, possibly because of a read error. The chain has TRBV10-3 and TRBJ2-7; D may match TRBD1 or TRBD2 (5 bases each). Germline V lookup: CDR1 ENHRY, CDR2 SYGVKD. The CDR3 consists of 18 residues. CDR3 nucleotide sequence: TGTGTCATCAGTGACCCATCCCTCCGGGACGATAGGGCCTACGATCAGTACTTC. It codes for CVISDPSLRDDRAYDQYF.

This clonotype was detected a few times. A read error may be the cause here, since a much bigger clone is one base away. The chain is built from TRBV10-3 and TRBJ1-5; 7 positions match TRBD1. From germline, CDR1 is ENHRY and CDR2 SYGVKD. The CDR3 has 13 amino acids. V gave up 4 bases and J gave up 6 bases; unmatched junction bases: 3. CDR3 sequence (DNA): TGTGCCATCAGTGTAGGGGGCCGTCAGCCCCAGCATTTT. Encoded protein: CAISVGGRQPQHF.

In the case of this clonotype: At one boundary the junction diverges from the germline segment, which might be a read error. This chain links TRBV11-2 with TRBJ1-5; possible D gene TRBD1, 6 bases. The CDR3 totals 17 residues. Germline values: CDR1 SGHAT, CDR2 FQNNGV. CDR3 sequence: CDGSLVGVTGSNQPQPF. Written as DNA, the CDR3 is TGTGACGGCAGCTTAGTAGGGGTAACAGGGAGCAATCAGCCCCAGCCTTTT.

As concerns this clonotype: A much larger clonotype is one base distant, so this may be a read error. The chain is built from TRBV9 and TRBJ2-5; 7 bases are a match to TRBD2. The germline V gene encodes CDR1 SGDLS and CDR2 YYNGEE. CDR3 size: 15 residues. CDR3 DNA: TGTACCAGCACCAGTAGTTGGGGGGGCCAAGAGACCCAGTACTTC. This sequence encodes CTSTSSWGGQETQYF.

Concerning this clonotype: A much larger clone sits a single nucleotide away, making a read error possible. As the CDR3 is not closed by the conserved phenylalanine or tryptophan, this likely results from a read error. The chain links TRBV7-9 to TRBJ2-3; either TRBD1 or TRBD2 may supply D (5 bases each). V shed 6 bases and J shed 7 bases, with 17 bases lying between them. This CDR3 has 14 residues. The V gene's germline CDR1 is SEHNR and CDR2 FQNEAQ (reference sequence). Here the CDR3 reads CASRPGAGPNTQYL. CDR3 in DNA: TGTGCCAGCAGACCCGGGGCTGGTCCGAATACGCAGTATTTG.

With respect to this clonotype: One end of the junction is discordant with germline, which a read error may explain. V gene TRBV6-1 combines with J gene TRBJ2-2; perhaps TRBD2 as D (6 bases). Germline loops: CDR1 MNHNS, CDR2 SASEGT. This CDR3 is 14 amino acids long. This CDR3 reads CASSESVNTRELFF. CDR3 in DNA: TGTGCCAGCAGTGAATCAGTGAACACCCGGGAGCTATTTTTT.

With regard to this clonotype: At one of its ends the junction is not consistent with the germline gene, which may arise from a read error. V is TRBV2 and J is TRBJ2-2; D unclear. Per the germline V gene, CDR1 is SNHLY and CDR2 is FYNNEI. There are 14 residues in the CDR3. The CDR3 sequence is CTSSETSNTGELFF. The CDR3 nucleotides are TGTACCAGCAGTGAAACGTCGAACACCGGGGAGCTGTTTTTT.

The chain employs TRBV12-3 or TRBV12-4 and TRBJ2-7; D perhaps matches TRBD1 (5 bases). V lost 9 bases, J lost 2 bases, and 17 bases lay in between. The CDR3 is made up of 14 amino acids. In DNA, the CDR3 is TGTGCCAGTAACACCACAGGACCGACCTACGAGCAGTACTTC. This sequence encodes CASNTTGPTYEQYF.

The J gene is TRBJ2-7, the V gene TRBV6-1; D call uncertain. This CDR3 has 13 amino acids. Between the trimmed V and J ends, which lost 10 bases and 3 bases, there was a span of 16 bases. The germline CDR1 and CDR2 sequences are MNHNS and SASEGT. CDR3 amino acids: CATETRGHYEQYF. CDR3 DNA sequence: TGTGCCACCGAGACAAGAGGCCACTACGAGCAGTACTTC.

V gene TRBV6-1 combines with J gene TRBJ1-1; perhaps TRBD1 as D (6 bases). This CDR3 comprises 13 residues. The V gene's germline CDR1 is MNHNS and CDR2 SASEGT. Trimming took off 10 bases at V and 3 bases at J, with 15 bases between the two ends. The CDR3 DNA follows: TGTGCCAACAACAGGGTCTGGGACACTGAAGCTTTCTTT. The encoded protein is CANNRVWDTEAFF.